This T cell receptor (beta chain) came from a study of vaccination effects on CD4 cells after COVID-19. Regarding the study as a whole: Clones induced by infection and by vaccine showed marked clonal contraction late after vaccination.

Pools of viral peptides were used by the ViraFEST assay to expand antigen-specific CD4+ T cells ahead of sequencing. At the end of about ten days of culture, CD4+ T cells were isolated. None of the vaccinated had previously contracted SARS-CoV-2, and their nucleocapsid antibodies tested negative. V lost 7 bases to trimming and J lost 5 bases, with 10 bases between them. Germline assignment: CDR1 DFQATT and CDR2 SNEGSKA (reference sequence). The CDR3 loop spans 11 amino acids. In the case of this clone: Its antigen is not known.

The protocol was immunoSEQ multiplex PCR, while the TCRdb copy is restricted to in-frame clones and leaves out a portion. The table shows 50,000 or so clones, with 79% occurring only once. This chain uses TRBV20-1 with TRBJ2-3; D call uncertain. This receptor was taken from a human donor who received a COVID-19 vaccine. The sequencing used CD4+ T cells from PBMCs cultured with HCoV-OC43 spike peptides, collected before COVID-19 vaccination. Subset: HCoV-OC43 spike overlapping peptide pool stimulation. The CDR3 reads CSGLWRDTQYF. The CDR3 region has the DNA TGCAGTGGACTTTGGAGAGATACGCAGTATTTT.